The sequence of this T cell receptor (beta chain) was determined in a study of beta chain features in type 1 diabetes. Study results and limitations: Compared with healthy donors, patients appeared to share more similar naive, central memory and regulatory TCRB repertoires. When Type 1 diabetes patients were examined, their TCRB CDR3s proved moderately but significantly shorter in all four CD4+ subsets.

This clone was recorded a few times. Antigen unknown. The germline V and J ends were trimmed by 5 bases and 0 bases, with 10 bases remaining between them. The CDR3 sequence is 14 residues long. Per germline, CDR1 MDHEN and CDR2 SYDVKM. Since all of the isolated RNA was reverse transcribed, expressed TCRB transcripts were what got sequenced. This table comes from immunoSEQ multiplex PCR, and its TCRdb copy is limited to in-frame clones, with some not included. The sample shows approximately 150,000 clones, roughly 60% of them seen only once. Source material: naive CD4+ T cells from blood. The chain links TRBV28 to TRBJ1-2, with a weak D call TRBD1 (5 bases). The TCR originated in a man under 40 with type 1 diabetes. The DNA of the CDR3 is TGTGCCAGCAGTCGGACAATTGCTAACTATGGCTACACCTTC. It is translated as CASSRTIANYGYTF.